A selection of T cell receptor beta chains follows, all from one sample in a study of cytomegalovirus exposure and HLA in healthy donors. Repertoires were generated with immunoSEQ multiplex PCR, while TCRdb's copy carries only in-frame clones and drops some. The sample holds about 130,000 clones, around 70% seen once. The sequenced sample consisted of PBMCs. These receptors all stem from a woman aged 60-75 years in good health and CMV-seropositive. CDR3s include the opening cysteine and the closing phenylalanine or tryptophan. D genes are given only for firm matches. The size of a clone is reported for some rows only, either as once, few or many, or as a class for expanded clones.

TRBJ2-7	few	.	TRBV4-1	CASSHLGGDYEQYF	TGCGCCAGCAGCCATTTAGGGGGAGATTACGAGCAGTACTTC
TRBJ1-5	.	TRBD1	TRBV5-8	CASSFRTGGTNQPQHF	TGTGCCAGCAGCTTCCGGACAGGGGGCACCAATCAGCCCCAGCATTTT
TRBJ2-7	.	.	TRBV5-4	CASSRPGEQYF	TGTGCCAGCAGCCGACCCGGGGAGCAGTACTTC
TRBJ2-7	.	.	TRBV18	CASSLGTATYEQYF	TGTGCCAGCTCACTAGGGACTGCTACCTACGAGCAGTACTTC
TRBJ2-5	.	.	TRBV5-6	CASSFPQSSETQYF	TGTGCCAGCAGCTTCCCCCAGTCTAGCGAGACCCAGTACTTC
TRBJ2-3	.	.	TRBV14	CASSPGRWSTDTQYF	TGTGCCAGCAGCCCAGGCAGATGGAGCACAGATACGCAGTATTTT
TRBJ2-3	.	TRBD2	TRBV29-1	CSVILAGGPGDTQYF	TGCAGCGTTATCCTAGCGGGAGGGCCGGGAGATACGCAGTATTTT
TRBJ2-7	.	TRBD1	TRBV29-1	CSVEAGGQGGEQYF	TGCAGCGTTGAAGCTGGGGGACAGGGAGGCGAGCAGTACTTC
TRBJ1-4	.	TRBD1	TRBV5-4	CASSWGGQGDEKLFF	TGTGCCAGCAGCTGGGGGGGACAGGGTGACGAAAAACTGTTTTTT
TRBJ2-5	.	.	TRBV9	CASSVVYSAGQETQYF	TGTGCCAGCAGCGTAGTGTATTCGGCGGGTCAAGAGACCCAGTACTTC
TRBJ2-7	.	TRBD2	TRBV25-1	CASSDLTSGSAYEQYF	TGTGCCAGCAGTGACCTGACTAGCGGGTCTGCCTACGAGCAGTACTTC
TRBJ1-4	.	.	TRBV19	CASTGSEEKLFF	TGTGCCAGTACCGGGTCAGAAGAAAAACTGTTTTTT
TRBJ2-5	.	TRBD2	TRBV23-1	CASSRLAGVPQETQYF	TGCGCCAGCAGTCGCCTAGCGGGAGTCCCACAAGAGACCCAGTACTTC
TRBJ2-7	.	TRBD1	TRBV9	CASSKGQGRTGEQYF	TGTGCCAGCAGCAAAGGACAGGGGAGAACGGGCGAGCAGTACTTC
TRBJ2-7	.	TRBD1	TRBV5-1	CASSFRDRETYEQYF	TGCGCCAGCAGCTTCAGGGACAGGGAAACCTACGAGCAGTACTTC
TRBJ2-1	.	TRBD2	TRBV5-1	CASSFRPSGSNNEQFF	TGCGCCAGCAGCTTCAGACCTAGCGGGAGCAACAATGAGCAGTTCTTC
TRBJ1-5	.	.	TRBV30	CAWSGARDHLYSNQPQHF	TGTGCCTGGAGTGGGGCCAGGGATCACCTTTATAGCAATCAGCCCCAGCATTTT
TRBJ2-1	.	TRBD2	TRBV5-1	CASSLEAGEYNEQFF	TGCGCCAGCAGCTTGGAGGCGGGGGAATACAATGAGCAGTTCTTC
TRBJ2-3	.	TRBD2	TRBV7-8	CASSLMAGGADTQYF	TGTGCCAGCAGCTTAATGGCGGGAGGGGCAGATACGCAGTATTTT
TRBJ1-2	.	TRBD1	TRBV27	CASSLLDRGSGYTF	TGTGCCAGCAGTTTATTGGACAGGGGAAGTGGCTACACCTTC
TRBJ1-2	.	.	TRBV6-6	CASTSRPFPLSYGYTF	TGTGCCAGCACCTCTAGGCCCTTTCCCTTATCCTATGGCTACACCTTC
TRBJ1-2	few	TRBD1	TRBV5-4	CASCRDSNYGYTF	TGTGCCAGCTGCCGGGACAGTAACTATGGCTACACCTTC
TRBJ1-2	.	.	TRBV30	CAWSVPGLAGGYTF	TGTGCCTGGAGTGTACCAGGTCTGGCTGGTGGCTACACCTTC
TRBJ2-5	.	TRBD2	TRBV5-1	CASSSGSSGQETQYF	TGCGCCAGCAGCTCGGGTTCTAGCGGGCAAGAGACCCAGTACTTC
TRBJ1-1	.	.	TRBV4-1	CASSQEGQGWTEAFF	TGCGCCAGCAGCCAAGAAGGTCAGGGATGGACTGAAGCTTTCTTT
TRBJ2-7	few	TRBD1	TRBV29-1	CSVGQGVYEQYF	TGCAGCGTTGGACAGGGAGTCTACGAGCAGTACTTC
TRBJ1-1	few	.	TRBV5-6	CASSLLEAEAFF	TGTGCCAGCAGCTTGTTGGAGGCTGAAGCTTTCTTT
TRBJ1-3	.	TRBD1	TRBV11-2	CASSLETGYGNTIYF	TGTGCCAGCAGCTTAGAGACAGGGTATGGAAACACCATATATTTT
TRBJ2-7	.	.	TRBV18	CASSPDGGLDEQYF	TGTGCCAGCTCACCAGACGGGGGGCTGGACGAGCAGTACTTC
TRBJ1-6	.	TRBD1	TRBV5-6	CASSLQRQGPSPLHF	TGTGCCAGCAGCTTGCAAAGACAGGGTCCTTCACCCCTCCACTTT
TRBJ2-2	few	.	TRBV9	CASSVGFSAGELFF	TGTGCCAGCAGCGTAGGGTTTAGCGCCGGGGAGCTGTTTTTT
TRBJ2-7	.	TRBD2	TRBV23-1	CASSHQRGPIEQYF	TGCGCCAGCAGTCACCAGCGGGGTCCGATCGAGCAGTACTTC
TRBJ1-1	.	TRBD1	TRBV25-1	CASSQQQGRNTEAFF	TGTGCCAGCAGTCAACAACAGGGGAGGAACACTGAAGCTTTCTTT
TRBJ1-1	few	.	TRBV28	CASSLGQGPTEAFF	TGTGCCAGCAGTTTAGGGCAGGGGCCCACTGAAGCTTTCTTT
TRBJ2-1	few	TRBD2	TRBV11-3	CASSLSGLANEQFF	TGTGCCAGCAGCTTATCGGGACTAGCCAATGAGCAGTTCTTC
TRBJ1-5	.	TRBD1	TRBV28	CASSLSGQTNQPQHF	TGTGCCAGCAGTTTATCGGGACAGACCAATCAGCCCCAGCATTTT
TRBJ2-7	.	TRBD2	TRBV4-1	CASSQDQASGRAYEQYF	TGCGCCAGCAGCCAAGATCAGGCTAGCGGGAGGGCTTACGAGCAGTACTTC
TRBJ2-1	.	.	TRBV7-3	CASSSTVDNEQFF	TGTGCCAGCAGCTCGACAGTTGACAATGAGCAGTTCTTC
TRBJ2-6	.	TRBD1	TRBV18	CASSPTGGAFGANVLTF	TGTGCCAGCTCACCTACAGGGGGCGCTTTCGGGGCCAACGTCCTGACTTTC